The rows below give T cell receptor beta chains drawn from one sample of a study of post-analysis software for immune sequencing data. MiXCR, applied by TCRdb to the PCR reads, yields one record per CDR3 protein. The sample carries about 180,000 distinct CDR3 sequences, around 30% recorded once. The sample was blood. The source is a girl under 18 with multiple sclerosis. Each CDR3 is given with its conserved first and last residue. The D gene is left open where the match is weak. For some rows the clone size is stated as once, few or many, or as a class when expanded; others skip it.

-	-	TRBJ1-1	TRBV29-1	CSVNRDPVGNTEAFF	TGCAGCGTTAACCGGGACCCCGTGGGGAACACTGAAGCTTTCTTT
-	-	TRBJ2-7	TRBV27	CASSLMCPYYEQYF	TGTGCCAGCAGTTTGATGTGTCCCTACTACGAGCAGTACTTC
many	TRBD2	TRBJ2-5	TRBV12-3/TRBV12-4	CASSAPGLAGAGGETQYF	TGTGCCAGCAGTGCACCGGGACTAGCGGGAGCCGGTGGGGAGACCCAGTACTTC
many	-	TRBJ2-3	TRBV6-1	CASSELPLNTQYF	TGTGCCAGCAGTGAACTTCCTCTGAATACGCAGTATTTT
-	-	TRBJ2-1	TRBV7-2	CASSLGLLNEQFF	TGTGCCAGCAGCTTAGGACTCCTCAATGAGCAGTTCTTC
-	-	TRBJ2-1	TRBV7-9	CASSLIRWLTEREKDNEQFF	TGTGCCAGCAGCTTAATTCGTTGGCTGACAGAGAGGGAGAAAGACAATGAGCAGTTCTTC
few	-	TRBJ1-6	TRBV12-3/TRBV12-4	CASTARQSMMGRNSPLHF	TGTGCCAGCACCGCTCGACAGTCAATGATGGGTCGTAATTCACCCCTCCACTTT
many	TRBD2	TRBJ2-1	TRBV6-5	CASSSAGENGDEQFF	TGTGCCAGCAGTTCAGCGGGAGAAAACGGGGATGAGCAGTTCTTC
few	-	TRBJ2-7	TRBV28	CASSPQGLWPYEQYF	TGTGCCAGCAGTCCCCAGGGATTATGGCCCTACGAGCAGTACTTC
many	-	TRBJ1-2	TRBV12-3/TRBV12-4	CASGDSGAIGYTF	TGTGCCAGCGGGGATTCCGGGGCGATTGGCTACACCTTC
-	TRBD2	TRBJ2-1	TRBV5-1	CASSLTLGLATGEQFF	TGCGCCAGCAGCCTAACCCTCGGACTAGCCACAGGTGAGCAGTTCTTC
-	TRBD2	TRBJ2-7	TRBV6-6	CASSYLAGSSYKQYF	TGTGCCAGCAGTTACCTAGCGGGGAGCTCCTACAAGCAGTACTTC
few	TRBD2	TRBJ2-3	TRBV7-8	CASSPVAGGGTDTQYF	TGTGCCAGCAGCCCCGTAGCGGGAGGTGGCACAGATACGCAGTATTTT
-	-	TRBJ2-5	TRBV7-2	CASSLEGGPETQYF	TGTGCCAGCAGCTTAGAGGGTGGGCCGGAGACCCAGTACTTC
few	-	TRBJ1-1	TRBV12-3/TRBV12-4	CASSSSYAGRASNTEAFF	TGTGCCAGCAGCTCTTCCTATGCGGGCAGGGCCTCGAACACTGAAGCTTTCTTT
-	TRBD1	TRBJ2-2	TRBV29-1	CSVDGTVTGELFF	TGCAGCGTTGATGGGACAGTCACCGGGGAGCTGTTTTTT
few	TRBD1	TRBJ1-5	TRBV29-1	CSGWDRARGNQPQHF	TGCAGCGGTTGGGACAGGGCAAGAGGCAATCAGCCCCAGCATTTT
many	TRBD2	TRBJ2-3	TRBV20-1	CSALSGSADTQYF	TGCAGTGCTCTTAGCGGGAGCGCAGATACGCAGTATTTT
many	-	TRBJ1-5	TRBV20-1	CSASTGSNQPQHF	TGCAGTGCTTCCACAGGGAGCAATCAGCCCCAGCATTTT
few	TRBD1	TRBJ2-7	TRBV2	CASSTIQTGTEQYF	TGTGCCAGCAGCACAATACAGACAGGGACCGAGCAGTACTTC
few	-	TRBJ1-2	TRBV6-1	CASSPDPSYGYTF	TGTGCCAGCAGCCCTGACCCCAGCTATGGCTACACCTTC
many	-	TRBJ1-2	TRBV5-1	CASSLDGVVGYTF	TGCGCCAGCAGCTTGGATGGGGTTGTAGGCTACACCTTC
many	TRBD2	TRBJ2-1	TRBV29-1	CTIHPREGGNEQFF	TGCACCATCCACCCCCGGGAGGGCGGCAATGAGCAGTTCTTC
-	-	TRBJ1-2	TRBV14	CASSQPGASFYGYTF	TGTGCCAGCAGCCAACCAGGGGCAAGCTTCTATGGCTACACCTTC
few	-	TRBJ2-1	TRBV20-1	CSARDYNEQFF	TGCAGTGCTAGGGACTACAATGAGCAGTTCTTC
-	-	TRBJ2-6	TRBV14	CASSPVGGGDSGANVLTF	TGTGCCAGCAGCCCGGTGGGAGGGGGAGACTCTGGGGCCAACGTCCTGACTTTC
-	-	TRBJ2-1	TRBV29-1	CSVEAWTSSSHNEQFF	TGCAGCGTTGAGGCCTGGACGTCGAGCTCCCACAATGAGCAGTTCTTC
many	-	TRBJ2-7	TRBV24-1	CATSEGGNYEQYF	TGTGCCACCAGTGAAGGGGGGAACTACGAGCAGTACTTC
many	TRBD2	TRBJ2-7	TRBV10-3	CAISGFGTTRYEQYF	TGTGCCATCAGTGGGTTCGGGACTACCCGGTACGAGCAGTACTTC
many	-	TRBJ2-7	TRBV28	CASTPLARSYEQYF	TGTGCCAGCACCCCTCTAGCAAGGTCCTACGAGCAGTACTTC
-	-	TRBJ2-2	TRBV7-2	CASTSSTENTGELFF	TGTGCCAGCACCTCTTCCACGGAGAACACCGGGGAGCTGTTTTTT
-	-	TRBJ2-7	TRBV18	CASWGRDYEQYF	TGCGCCAGCTGGGGGAGAGACTACGAGCAGTACTTC
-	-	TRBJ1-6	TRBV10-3	CAISPGWDSPPHF	TGTGCCATCAGTCCAGGTTGGGATTCACCCCCCCACTTT
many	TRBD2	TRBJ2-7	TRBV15	CATSRDSGGSSYEQYF	TGTGCCACCAGCAGGGATAGCGGGGGTAGCTCCTACGAGCAGTACTTC
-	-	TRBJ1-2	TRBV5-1	CASSPDEGSYGYTF	TGCGCCAGCAGTCCGGATGAGGGGTCTTATGGCTACACCTTC
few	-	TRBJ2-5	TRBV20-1	CSASRGRHQETQYF	TGCAGTGCAAGTCGAGGGCGGCACCAAGAGACCCAGTACTTC
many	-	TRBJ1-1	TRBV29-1	CSVEEGREAAFF	TGCAGCGTTGAAGAGGGTAGGGAGGCAGCTTTCTTT
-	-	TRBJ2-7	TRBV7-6	CASSDGETYEQYF	TGTGCCAGCAGCGACGGGGAGACCTACGAGCAGTACTTC
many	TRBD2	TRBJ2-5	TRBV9	CASSVEEGGPQTQYF	TGTGCCAGCAGCGTAGAAGAGGGAGGGCCACAGACCCAGTACTTC
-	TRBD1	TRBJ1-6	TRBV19	CASSGDSHNSPLHF	TGTGCCAGTAGTGGGGACAGCCATAATTCACCCCTCCACTTT
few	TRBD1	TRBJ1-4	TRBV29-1	CSVSDRGNEKLFF	TGCAGCGTTTCAGACAGGGGGAATGAAAAACTGTTTTTT
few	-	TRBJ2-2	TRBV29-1	CSVRTDGRGTGELFF	TGCAGCGTCCGGACTGACGGTAGAGGAACCGGGGAGCTGTTTTTT
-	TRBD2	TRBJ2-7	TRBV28	CASRPYPGLAAREQYF	TGTGCCAGCAGACCATATCCGGGACTAGCGGCCCGCGAGCAGTACTTC
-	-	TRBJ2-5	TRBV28	CASSPPPGGLNNEQYF	TGTGCCAGCAGTCCCCCTCCTGGCGGGCTTAACAATGAGCAGTACTTC
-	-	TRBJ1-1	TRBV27	CASSPRPLMNTEAFF	TGTGCCAGCAGCCCCAGACCCCTTATGAACACTGAAGCTTTCTTT
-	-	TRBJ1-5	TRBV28	CASSLSEGPIWNNQPQHF	TGTGCCAGCAGTTTATCTGAGGGCCCAATTTGGAACAATCAGCCCCAGCATTTT
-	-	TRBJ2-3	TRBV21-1	CASSPPRTEGDCGTDTQYF	TGTGCCAGCAGCCCTCCCCGAACGGAGGGGGATTGTGGCACAGATACGCAGTATTTT
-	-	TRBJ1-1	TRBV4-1	CASRAENTEAFF	TGCGCCAGCAGGGCGGAGAACACTGAAGCTTTCTTT
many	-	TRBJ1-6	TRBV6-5	CASSYSIMRDNSPLHF	TGTGCCAGCAGTTACTCGATCATGAGGGACAATTCACCCCTCCACTTT
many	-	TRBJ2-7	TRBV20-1	CSASVESEQYF	TGCAGTGCTAGTGTGGAGAGCGAGCAGTACTTC
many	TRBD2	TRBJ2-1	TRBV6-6	CASTGGTSGSSYNEQFF	TGTGCCAGCACCGGAGGGACTAGCGGGAGCTCCTACAATGAGCAGTTCTTC
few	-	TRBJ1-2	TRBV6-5	CASSYKSNYGYTF	TGTGCCAGCAGTTACAAGTCAAACTATGGCTACACCTTC
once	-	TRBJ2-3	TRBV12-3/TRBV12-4	CASSSGLLRTADAQYF	TGTGCCAGCAGTAGTGGACTCCTCAGAACCGCAGATGCGCAGTATTTT
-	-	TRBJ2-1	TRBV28	CASSGYGGFNNEQFF	TGTGCCAGCAGTGGCTATGGCGGGTTCAACAATGAGCAGTTCTTC
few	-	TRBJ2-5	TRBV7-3	CASSSSGSRILEQYF	TGTGCCAGCAGCTCATCAGGATCCCGAATTTTGGAGCAGTACTTC
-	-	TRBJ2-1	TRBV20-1	CSARDFPLVQFF	TGCAGTGCTAGAGATTTTCCGCTAGTACAGTTCTTC
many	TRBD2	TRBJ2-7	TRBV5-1	CASTLAGNTNEQYF	TGCGCCAGCACGCTAGCGGGAAACACGAACGAGCAGTACTTC
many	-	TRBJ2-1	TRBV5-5	CASSLSGADYNEQFF	TGTGCCAGCAGCTTGTCGGGGGCGGATTACAATGAGCAGTTCTTC
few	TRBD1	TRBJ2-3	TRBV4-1	CASSQDPSTGADTQYF	TGCGCCAGCAGCCAAGACCCTAGTACAGGGGCAGATACGCAGTATTTT